The present T cell receptor beta chain was sequenced within a study of blood T cell repertoires in COVID-19. TCRdb keeps only in-frame clones here, not all; method: immunoSEQ multiplex PCR. Of 250,000 or so clones listed, over 75% are singletons. Sequencing was done on a sample of PBMCs or T cells enriched from blood (not recorded which). The receptor comes from a woman aged 40 to 50 who had been exposed to COVID-19.

The CDR3 region is CSVPTNRGSGANVLTF. CDR3 DNA sequence: TGCAGCGTTCCTACGAACCGGGGCTCTGGGGCCAACGTCCTGACTTTC. This chain joins TRBV29-1 and TRBJ2-6; a possible D gene is TRBD2 (5 bases). Germline loops: CDR1 SQVTM, CDR2 ANQGSEA. V lost 5 bases and J lost 0, with 14 bases in between. The CDR3 runs to 16 residues.